One sample yielded the 16 T cell receptor beta chains listed below, sequenced in a study of T cell changes during pregnancy in multiple sclerosis. Profiled with immunoSEQ multiplex PCR; TCRdb holds only in-frame clones, not every one. The sample has tens of thousands of clones, over 85% seen once; the top ten hold 2%. Source: peripheral blood, taken in the second trimester of pregnancy. Every receptor here comes from a female donor with multiple sclerosis, enrolled in a pregnancy study.

The rearrangement joins TRBV14 to TRBJ2-3; TRBD2 is a possible D gene (5 bases). V was pared by 3 bases and J by 0 bases, with 13 bases between. The CDR3 spans 16 residues. Germline-derived CDR1 and CDR2 are SGHDN and FVKESK. CDR3 in DNA: TGTGCCAGCAGCCAGTTCGGGGTTTTTAGCACAGATACGCAGTATTTT. It translates to CASSQFGVFSTDTQYF.

This rearrangement joins TRBV19 to TRBJ1-1, with D perhaps TRBD1 (6 bases). V was pared by 8 bases and J by 5 bases, with 18 bases between. The CDR3 extends over 14 amino acids. CDR1 is LNHDA and CDR2 is SQIVND in the germline V gene (reference sequence). The CDR3 DNA sequence: TGTGCCAGTTACAACAGGGTGGAAGGGACTGAAGCTTTCTTT. Protein: CASYNRVEGTEAFF. Full variable domain (rest looked up from reference TRBV19 and TRBJ1-1): DGGITQSPKYLFRKEGQNVTLSCEQNLNHDAMYWYRQDPGQGLRLIYYSQIVNDFQKGDIAEGYSVSREKKESFPLTVTSAQKNPTAFYLCASYNRVEGTEAFFGQGTRLTVV.

The chain has TRBV6-5 and TRBJ1-1; D is unresolved. The germline V and J ends were trimmed by 4 bases and 1 base, with 10 bases remaining between them. The CDR3 covers 14 residues. Germline V gene data show CDR1 as MNHEY and CDR2 as SVGAGI. The CDR3 region has the DNA TGTGCCAGCAGTTCTTTTCTGGCGAACACTGAAGCTTTCTTT. Translation gives CASSSFLANTEAFF.

The V and J genes are TRBV6-5 and TRBJ1-2, with 9 positions matching TRBD1. The V segment lost 3 bases and the J segment 7 bases; nucleotides outside the gene matches: 12. The CDR3 consists of 16 residues. Germline assignment: CDR1 MNHEY and CDR2 SVGAGI. The CDR3 spells CASSYSEGQGMRGYTF. CDR3 bases: TGTGCCAGCAGTTATTCGGAGGGACAGGGCATGCGTGGCTACACCTTC.

This clone was picked up a small number of times. The chain has TRBV4-1 and TRBJ1-2; tentatively, D is TRBD1 (6 bases). CDR3 size: 15 residues. In germline, CDR1 is MGHRA, CDR2 YSYEKL. V was cut by 0 bases and J by 2 bases, with 10 bases left in between. DNA for the CDR3: TGCGCCAGCAGCCAAGAAGCAGGGGACAACTATGGCTACACCTTC. This translates into CASSQEAGDNYGYTF.

This chain connects TRBV19 to TRBJ2-3, with 13 bases aligning to TRBD2. The ends lost 3 bases at V and 6 bases at J; junction bases unmatched: 9. Germline CDR1 is LNHDA and CDR2 is SQIVND (reference sequence). The CDR3 length is 17 residues. CDR3 loop: CASSIGGGTSGTDTQYF. The CDR3 nucleotides are TGTGCCAGTAGTATCGGGGGGGGGACTAGCGGGACTGATACGCAGTATTTT.

The chain carries TRBV6-5 and TRBJ1-1; D is ambiguous. The ends were cut back, 5 bases at V and 3 bases at J, with 10 bases in the middle. Germline lookup yields CDR1 MNHEY and CDR2 SVGAGI. The CDR3 is made up of 13 amino acids. The CDR3 region has the DNA TGTGCCAGCAGTGGCAGGTTCCACACTGAAGCTTTCTTT. Translation: CASSGRFHTEAFF.

The chain employs TRBV15 and TRBJ2-7; 8 nucleotides align to TRBD2. The CDR3 sequence is 15 residues long. Germline lookup yields CDR1 LNHNV and CDR2 YYDKDF (reference sequence). V was clipped by 0 bases and J by 4 bases; unmatched bases: 5. The CDR3 DNA follows: TGTGCCACCAGCAGAGATACTACTAGCGGTTACGAGCAGTACTTC. This codes for CATSRDTTSGYEQYF.

This clone was seen once. The chain is built from TRBV15 and TRBJ2-5; 10 positions agree with TRBD1. Germline-derived CDR1 and CDR2 are LNHNV and YYDKDF (reference sequence). The J segment lost 1 base and the V segment lost 2 bases, leaving 1 base of the junction unmatched. The CDR3 has 15 residues. CDR3 bases: TGTGCCACCAGCAGAAGACAGGGGGCCCAAGAGACCCAGTACTTC. Its protein is CATSRRQGAQETQYF.

V usage is TRBV5-1 and J usage is TRBJ2-1; 10 bases are a match to TRBD1. Trimming cost V 2 bases and J 6 bases; bases outside gene matches: 5. The CDR3 covers 15 residues. CDR1 and CDR2 (germline): SGHRS, YFSETQ. CDR3 sequence (DNA): TGCGCCAGCAGCTTTAGCGGGACAGGGGTCAATGAGCAGTTCTTC. Its protein product is CASSFSGTGVNEQFF.

This chain links TRBV6-5 with TRBJ1-1; D is uncertain. This CDR3 region has 13 residues. Trimming shortened V by 6 bases and J by 2 bases, and 10 bases separated the two germline ends. CDR1 and CDR2 from the germline V gene are MNHEY and SVGAGI. Here the CDR3 reads CASSKQRNTEAFF. CDR3 DNA sequence: TGTGCCAGCAGCAAACAGAGAAACACTGAAGCTTTCTTT.

The chain combines TRBV12-5 with TRBJ1-5; no firm D call. The V end lost 1 base, the J end lost 4 bases, and 8 bases lay between the germline ends. Germline-derived CDR1 and CDR2 are LGHNT and FRNRAP. This CDR3 is 14 amino acids long. DNA for the CDR3: TGTGCTAGTGGTTTGGAACTCGAGAATCAGCCCCAGCATTTT. This encodes CASGLELENQPQHF.

The V call is TRBV11-2, the J call TRBJ2-7; D is ambiguous. The CDR3 contains 14 residues. Trimming removed 6 bases at V and 4 bases at J, with 16 bases between. From germline, CDR1 is SGHAT and CDR2 FQNNGV. The CDR3 reads CASSHTLGGYEQYF. The DNA for the CDR3 is TGTGCCAGCAGTCATACCCTAGGCGGATACGAGCAGTACTTC.

This chain links TRBV29-1 with TRBJ2-4; 7 bases fit TRBD2. The CDR3 runs 13 residues. J gave up 4 bases and V 4 bases, and 4 bases lay outside the gene matches. Germline loops: CDR1 SQVTM, CDR2 ANQGSEA. DNA for the CDR3: TGCAGCGTTGTGGGGGGGTCGAAAAACATTCAGTACTTC. The encoded protein is CSVVGGSKNIQYF.

The sample holds a few counts of this clone. The chain recombines TRBV7-9 with TRBJ2-3, with 8 bases that match TRBD1. CDR3 length: 14 amino acids. The germline V gene encodes CDR1 SEHNR and CDR2 FQNEAQ (reference sequence). Trimming took 6 bases from V and 1 from J; bases not matched to a gene: 3. CDR3: CASRGQAGTDTQYF. The CDR3 bases are TGTGCCAGCAGGGGACAGGCTGGCACAGATACGCAGTATTTT.

This clone was recorded once. This chain links TRBV19 with TRBJ2-1; TRBD2 agrees at 9 bases. The CDR3 has 16 amino acids. After removal of 7 bases from V and 0 bases from J, the junction contained 7 bases not matched to a gene. Per the germline V gene, CDR1 is LNHDA and CDR2 is SQIVND (reference sequence). CDR3 bases: TGTGCCAGTACCCTAGCGGGACCATTCTCCTACAATGAGCAGTTCTTC. Its translation is CASTLAGPFSYNEQFF. Combining the CDR3 with reference TRBV19 and TRBJ2-1 gives the whole variable domain DGGITQSPKYLFRKEGQNVTLSCEQNLNHDAMYWYRQDPGQGLRLIYYSQIVNDFQKGDIAEGYSVSREKKESFPLTVTSAQKNPTAFYLCASTLAGPFSYNEQFFGPGTRLTVL.